These 28 T cell receptor beta chains originate from one sample sequenced in a study of blood T cell repertoires in COVID-19. Assay: immunoSEQ multiplex PCR; the TCRdb copy retains only in-frame clones and omits some. The sample carries 200,000 to 300,000 clones, more than 75% recorded once. Material for sequencing was PBMCs or T cells enriched from blood (not recorded which). The receptors were sampled from a woman aged 40-49 years with acute COVID-19.

The chain links TRBV2 to TRBJ2-7; 8 nucleotides align to TRBD2. There are 15 residues in the CDR3. V shed 1 base and J 3 bases; nucleotides not matched to a gene: 5. Germline V gene lookup returns CDR1 SNHLY and CDR2 FYNNEI. The CDR3 DNA follows: TGTGCCAGCAGTGAAGGAGGGCTAGCGGGCTACGAGCAGTACTTC. Amino acids: CASSEGGLAGYEQYF.

The chain has TRBV5-5 and TRBJ1-1; 10 nucleotides line up with TRBD1. This CDR3 is 15 amino acids long. V lost 4 bases, J lost 5 bases, and 8 bases stayed unmatched. Germline CDR1 reads SGHKS; CDR2 reads YYEKEE (reference sequence). Written as DNA, the CDR3 is TGTGCCAGCAGCGCCCGGGACAGGGGCTTTACTGAAGCTTTCTTT. Encoded protein: CASSARDRGFTEAFF. The full variable domain, completed using reference TRBV5-5 and TRBJ1-1, is DAGVTQSPTHLIKTRGQQVTLRCSPISGHKSVSWYQQVLGQGPQFIFQYYEKEERGRGNFPDRFSARQFPNYSSELNVNALLLGDSALYLCASSARDRGFTEAFFGQGTRLTVV.

This clone was seen only once. CDR3 nucleotides: TGCAGCGTTGAAGGTTTGCGGGAGGCCTCCATAGAGACCCAGTACTTC. Translating it yields CSVEGLREASIETQYF. The J gene is TRBJ2-5, the V gene TRBV29-1, with TRBD2 identical over 8 bases. There are 16 residues in the CDR3. Germline V gene data show CDR1 as SQVTM and CDR2 as ANQGSEA. Germline trimming cut 1 base from V and 4 bases from J; bases unmatched to any gene: 11.

About this clone itself: This sample includes further DNA sequences coding for the same CDR3. The chain has TRBV18 and TRBJ2-7; 8 bases are shared with TRBD1. The germline V gene encodes CDR1 KGHSH and CDR2 LQKENI. J was trimmed by 3 bases and V by 3 bases; bases with no gene match: 4. The CDR3 contains 14 residues. The CDR3 loop is CASSPAGTGYEQYF. CDR3 nucleotide sequence: TGTGCCAGCTCACCCGCGGGGACAGGCTACGAGCAGTACTTC.

This clone was counted once. This chain links TRBV14 with TRBJ2-3, with 11 bases identical to TRBD2. This CDR3 comprises 15 residues. Germline V lookup: CDR1 SGHDN, CDR2 FVKESK. V shed 1 base, J shed 8 bases, and the junction held 5 bases outside the gene matches. This CDR3 reads CASSQVAGGPVTQYF. CDR3 coding DNA: TGTGCCAGCAGCCAAGTAGCGGGAGGGCCGGTTACGCAGTATTTT.

The genes are TRBV25-1 and TRBJ2-7, with TRBD1 as a possible D gene (6 bases). With 1 base removed from V and 4 bases from J, the gap between germline ends came to 14 bases. CDR1 MGHDK and CDR2 SYGVNS come from the germline V gene. The CDR3 is 15 residues long. The CDR3 sequence: CASSESRQEKYEQYF. The CDR3 bases are TGTGCCAGCAGTGAATCAAGACAGGAAAAATACGAGCAGTACTTC.

V usage is TRBV6-5 and J usage is TRBJ1-2, with a weak D call TRBD1 (5 bases). V gave up 6 bases and J gave up 6 bases, with 20 bases separating them. The CDR3 extends over 15 amino acids. Germline assignment: CDR1 MNHEY and CDR2 SVGAGI. The CDR3 DNA follows: TGTGCCAGCAGGCTCGCGGGGGAGAGATCCCATGGCTACACCTTC. Translated, it gives CASRLAGERSHGYTF.

In this sample, this clone turned up a few times. The chain carries TRBV19 and TRBJ2-2, with D perhaps TRBD2 (6 bases). The V end was cut by 3 bases, the J end by 5 bases, with 16 bases between. CDR3 length: 16 amino acids. Germline V gives CDR1 LNHDA, CDR2 SQIVND (reference sequence). CDR3 sequence (DNA): TGTGCCAGTAGTATCCCGGGGTGGGGACTTACCGGGGAGCTGTTTTTT. Encoded protein: CASSIPGWGLTGELFF. Drawing the rest from reference TRBV19 and TRBJ2-2, the complete variable domain is DGGITQSPKYLFRKEGQNVTLSCEQNLNHDAMYWYRQDPGQGLRLIYYSQIVNDFQKGDIAEGYSVSREKKESFPLTVTSAQKNPTAFYLCASSIPGWGLTGELFFGEGSRLTVL.

CDR3 amino acids: CASGGQKNSEQYF. In DNA form, the CDR3 reads TGTGCCAGCGGGGGACAGAAGAATAGCGAGCAGTACTTC. This chain joins TRBV2 and TRBJ2-7; the match to TRBD1 covers 7 bases. The V gene end was trimmed by 8 bases and the J gene end by 6 bases; junction bases not matched to a gene: 10. The CDR3 loop spans 13 amino acids. Germline CDR1 is SNHLY and CDR2 is FYNNEI. Together with reference TRBV2 and TRBJ2-7, the CDR3 gives the full variable domain: EPEVTQTPSHQVTQMGQEVILRCVPISNHLYFYWYRQILGQKVEFLVSFYNNEISEKSEIFDDQFSVERPDGSNFTLKIRSTKLEDSAMYFCASGGQKNSEQYFGPGTRLTVT.

The chain has TRBV10-2 and TRBJ2-4; 7 bases agree with TRBD1. Germline V lookup: CDR1 WSHSY, CDR2 SAAADI. The ends lost 6 bases at V and 5 bases at J; junction bases unmatched: 7. This CDR3 comprises 14 residues. Here the CDR3 reads CASSPRGFENIQYF. CDR3 nucleotides: TGCGCCAGCAGCCCCAGGGGGTTTGAAAACATTCAGTACTTC.

The CDR3 DNA reads TGTGCCAGCAGCCTTGGACAGGGGAATGAAAAACTGTTTTTT. Its protein product is CASSLGQGNEKLFF. The V gene is TRBV4-2, the J gene TRBJ1-4; 9 bases fit TRBD1. V trimming: 4 bases; J trimming: 5 bases; junction bases outside the gene matches: 2. This CDR3 contains 14 residues. The germline gives CDR1 LGHNA, CDR2 YNFKEQ.

The gene calls are TRBV11-3 and TRBJ2-1, with TRBD1 as a possible D gene (6 bases). Germline CDR1 and CDR2: SGHNT and YENEEA. V lost 4 bases, J lost 5 bases, and 15 bases lay in between. The CDR3 is 15 residues long. The CDR3 reads CASSSGTLPHNEQFF. CDR3 sequence (DNA): TGTGCCAGCAGCTCGGGGACACTTCCCCACAATGAGCAGTTCTTC.

The CDR3 loop reads CASSGQTAGPSYEQYF. The CDR3 nucleotides are TGTGCCAGCAGTGGCCAGACGGCAGGGCCTTCCTACGAGCAGTACTTC. The chain has TRBV25-1 and TRBJ2-7; possible D gene TRBD1, 5 bases. CDR1 MGHDK and CDR2 SYGVNS come from the germline V gene. The CDR3 has 16 amino acids. V was clipped by 4 bases and J by 1 base, with 17 bases between them.

The chain combines TRBV27 with TRBJ2-2, with 13 nucleotides matching TRBD2. The trim removed 2 bases at V and 5 bases at J, leaving 2 bases unmatched. Germline assignment: CDR1 MNHEY and CDR2 SMNVEV (reference sequence). The CDR3 runs to 16 residues. The CDR3 reads CASSLGLAGDTGELFF. As DNA, the CDR3 is TGTGCCAGCAGTTTAGGACTAGCGGGAGATACCGGGGAGCTGTTTTTT.

This chain connects TRBV4-2 to TRBJ1-2; a possible D gene is TRBD1 (5 bases). The germline CDR1 and CDR2 sequences are LGHNA and YNFKEQ. Between the trimmed V and J ends, which lost 0 bases and 4 bases, there was a span of 12 bases. There are 15 residues in the CDR3. The CDR3 spells CASSQESQGTYGYTF. The CDR3 DNA is TGTGCCAGCAGCCAAGAGTCGCAGGGTACCTATGGCTACACCTTC.

On this clone: At the DNA level, this CDR3 is encoded by other sequences in the same sample as well. This chain uses TRBV25-1 with TRBJ1-1, with D perhaps matching TRBD1 (6 bases). V lost 1 base and J lost 2, with 8 bases in between. The CDR3 covers 14 residues. Germline V lookup: CDR1 MGHDK, CDR2 SYGVNS. The CDR3 spells CASSELGANTEAFF. CDR3 DNA sequence: TGTGCCAGCAGTGAATTGGGGGCTAACACTGAAGCTTTCTTT.

V and J are TRBV12-3 or TRBV12-4 and TRBJ1-1; maybe TRBD1 (5 bases). V lost 3 bases and J lost 8, with 7 bases in between. The CDR3 length is 11 residues. CDR3 DNA: TGTGCCAGCAGTTTCAGGACAGAAGCTTTCTTT. The encoded protein is CASSFRTEAFF.

The V and J genes are TRBV9 and TRBJ1-5, with D possibly matching TRBD1 (6 bases). Trimming took 0 bases from V and 4 from J, leaving 14 bases between them. The CDR3 consists of 16 residues. Germline CDR1 is SGDLS and CDR2 is YYNGEE. CDR3 coding DNA: TGTGCCAGCAGCGTAGGCTCGGGACACCCTAATCAGCCCCAGCATTTT. Protein sequence: CASSVGSGHPNQPQHF.

This clone was counted a single time. CDR3 sequence: CASRSKGPGETQYF. The CDR3 nucleotides read TGTGCCAGCAGGTCAAAGGGGCCTGGGGAGACCCAGTACTTC. The rearrangement joins TRBV7-9 to TRBJ2-5, with D perhaps matching TRBD1 (5 bases). The CDR3 sequence is 14 residues long. Trimming removed 6 bases at V and 5 bases at J, with 16 bases between. The germline V gene has CDR1 SEHNR and CDR2 FQNEAQ (reference sequence).

A remark on this clone: Its ends do not fully match the called genes, so a read error is possible. The rearrangement uses TRBV5-1 and TRBJ2-7; TRBD2 matches 12 bases. This CDR3 is 16 amino acids long. CDR1 is SGHRS, CDR2 YFSETQ, per germline. The CDR3 reads CASSPLTSGSSHEQYF. The CDR3 DNA sequence: TGCGCCAGCAGCCCCTTGACTAGCGGGAGCTCCCACGAGCAGTACTTC.

V and J are TRBV5-1 and TRBJ1-1; 8 nucleotides line up with TRBD1. This CDR3 has 15 amino acids. V shed 4 bases, J shed 2 bases, and the junction held 7 bases outside the gene matches. Germline values: CDR1 SGHRS, CDR2 YFSETQ. CDR3 DNA sequence: TGCGCCAGCAGCCTCGAACAGGGGGTAAACACTGAAGCTTTCTTT. Encoded protein: CASSLEQGVNTEAFF.

V is TRBV5-1 and J is TRBJ1-3; 7 nucleotides match TRBD1. The CDR3 is 15 amino acids. The trim removed 4 bases at V and 4 bases at J, leaving 8 bases unmatched. Per the germline V gene, CDR1 is SGHRS and CDR2 is YFSETQ. The CDR3 DNA is TGCGCCAGCAGCAACGATCAGGGGGTAGGAAACACCATATATTTT. This encodes CASSNDQGVGNTIYF.

The chain uses TRBV5-1 and TRBJ2-7; D uncertain. V dropped 3 bases and J dropped 6 bases, with 13 bases sitting between them. CDR3 length: 13 residues. The germline gives CDR1 SGHRS, CDR2 YFSETQ. CDR3 amino acids: CASSYSPPIEQYF. The CDR3 bases are TGCGCCAGCAGCTACTCTCCCCCCATCGAGCAGTACTTC.

This rearrangement joins TRBV19 to TRBJ1-4, with D tentatively TRBD1 (6 bases). The germline CDR1 and CDR2 sequences are LNHDA and SQIVND (reference sequence). The CDR3 loop spans 15 amino acids. The V end lost 2 bases, the J end lost 7 bases, and 14 bases lay between the germline ends. CDR3 in amino acids: CASSITGIRSEKLFF. The DNA of the CDR3 is TGTGCCAGTAGTATAACAGGGATCCGGAGTGAAAAACTGTTTTTT.

This chain uses TRBV19 with TRBJ1-5; the match to TRBD1 covers 11 bases. CDR1 and CDR2 (germline): LNHDA, SQIVND (reference sequence). This CDR3 is built from 16 residues. V lost 7 bases, J lost 6 bases, and 11 bases stayed unmatched. Written as DNA, the CDR3 is TGTGCCAGTAAAGGGGACAGGGGGTTCGGAACTCAGCCCCAGCATTTT. As protein: CASKGDRGFGTQPQHF. Full variable domain (missing parts from reference TRBV19 and TRBJ1-5): DGGITQSPKYLFRKEGQNVTLSCEQNLNHDAMYWYRQDPGQGLRLIYYSQIVNDFQKGDIAEGYSVSREKKESFPLTVTSAQKNPTAFYLCASKGDRGFGTQPQHFGDGTRLSIL.

This clone was counted once. The chain uses TRBV2 and TRBJ1-3, with 7 bases that match TRBD1. The V segment lost 5 bases and the J segment 3 bases; nucleotides outside the gene matches: 1. The CDR3 length is 13 residues. Germline assignment: CDR1 SNHLY and CDR2 FYNNEI. CDR3 coding DNA: TGTGCCAGCAGTTACAGGGGTGGAAACACCATATATTTT. It translates to CASSYRGGNTIYF. Based on the CDR3 plus reference TRBV2 and TRBJ1-3, the full variable domain is EPEVTQTPSHQVTQMGQEVILRCVPISNHLYFYWYRQILGQKVEFLVSFYNNEISEKSEIFDDQFSVERPDGSNFTLKIRSTKLEDSAMYFCASSYRGGNTIYFGEGSWLTVV.

The DNA of the CDR3 is TGTGCCAGTAGTACGCTGACAGGGAGCAATCAGCCCCAGCATTTT. It translates to CASSTLTGSNQPQHF. V gene TRBV19 combines with J gene TRBJ1-5; TRBD1 aligns across 7 bases. Germline V gene data show CDR1 as LNHDA and CDR2 as SQIVND (reference sequence). The CDR3 totals 15 residues. V trimming: 4 bases; J trimming: 1 base; junction bases outside the gene matches: 4.

This chain joins TRBV9 and TRBJ2-2; possibly TRBD2 for D (6 bases). CDR1 and CDR2 from the germline V gene are SGDLS and YYNGEE. CDR3 length equals 15 residues. The V gene lost 0 bases and the J gene lost 7 bases, with 13 bases spanning the gap. CDR3 region: CASSVVASANGELFF. In DNA form, the CDR3 reads TGTGCCAGCAGCGTAGTGGCTAGCGCGAACGGGGAGCTGTTTTTT.